The 32 T cell receptor beta chains in this list originate from one sample, sequenced in a study of blood T cell repertoires in COVID-19. Generated by immunoSEQ multiplex PCR, the TCRdb table keeps only in-frame clones and is missing some. The sample holds 50,000 to 75,000 clones, roughly 87% seen once. The specimen sequenced was peripheral blood. These receptors originate from a man of 80 years or more in a cohort sampled during active COVID-19.

A single count supports this clone. This chain connects TRBV7-2 to TRBJ1-6; 12 bases align to TRBD1. The CDR3 has 15 amino acids. In germline, CDR1 is SGHTA, CDR2 FQGNSA. Germline trimming cut 0 bases from V and 10 bases from J; bases unmatched to any gene: 1. The CDR3 reads CASSLAGTGGSPLHF. CDR3 bases: TGTGCCAGCAGCTTAGCAGGGACAGGGGGCTCACCCCTCCACTTT.

The chain links TRBV7-2 to TRBJ2-5, with 8 nucleotides matching TRBD1. The V gene end was trimmed by 3 bases and the J gene end by 4 bases; junction bases not matched to a gene: 7. CDR1 and CDR2 (germline): SGHTA, FQGNSA. The CDR3 totals 15 residues. This CDR3 reads CASSLTGADRETQYF. As DNA, the CDR3 is TGTGCCAGCAGCTTGACAGGGGCGGACAGAGAGACCCAGTACTTC.

The chain combines TRBV7-8 with TRBJ2-2, with D perhaps TRBD2 (6 bases). Germline-derived CDR1 and CDR2 are SGHVS and FQNEAQ. CDR3 length equals 18 residues. V lost 1 base, J lost 6 bases, and 21 bases lay in between. This CDR3 is CASSLDSHRREYAGELFF. The CDR3 bases are TGTGCCAGCAGCTTAGATTCCCACCGGAGGGAATACGCCGGGGAGCTGTTTTTT.

CDR3 nucleotides: TGTGCCAGCAGCCGCCTCCCGGGACAGGGGACTGAAGCTTTCTTT. Protein sequence: CASSRLPGQGTEAFF. The chain uses TRBV3-1 (or the pseudogene TRBV3-2) and TRBJ1-1; 10 bases match TRBD1. Per germline, CDR1 LGHDT and CDR2 YNNKEL (reference sequence). V was clipped by 4 bases and J by 5 bases; unmatched bases: 7. This CDR3 spans 15 amino acids.

The gene calls are TRBV27 and TRBJ1-6, with no clear D. With 8 bases removed from V and 0 bases from J, the gap between germline ends came to 8 bases. The CDR3 spans 14 residues. From germline, CDR1 is MNHEY and CDR2 SMNVEV (reference sequence). The CDR3 sequence is CASRLSSYNSPLHF. CDR3 DNA sequence: TGTGCCAGCCGACTCAGCTCCTATAATTCACCCCTCCACTTT.

V is TRBV9 and J is TRBJ1-2, with TRBD1 as a possible D gene (5 bases). The CDR3 covers 15 residues. CDR1 SGDLS and CDR2 YYNGEE come from the germline V gene. Trimming cost V 0 bases and J 2 bases, with 11 bases left between them. The CDR3 sequence is CASSVATTANYGYTF. The CDR3 DNA is TGTGCCAGCAGCGTAGCTACGACAGCAAACTATGGCTACACCTTC.

This clone was seen at least ten times. The chain links TRBV9 to TRBJ1-5; D ambiguous. Germline assignment: CDR1 SGDLS and CDR2 YYNGEE. Between the trimmed V and J ends, which lost 0 bases and 0 bases, there was a span of 7 bases. This CDR3 has 15 amino acids. CDR3 amino acids: CASSVAGDSNQPQHF. As DNA, the CDR3 is TGTGCCAGCAGCGTAGCCGGGGATAGCAATCAGCCCCAGCATTTT.

The rearrangement uses TRBV27 and TRBJ2-7, with a tentative D call TRBD2 (5 bases). There are 14 residues in the CDR3. The germline V gene has CDR1 MNHEY and CDR2 SMNVEV (reference sequence). V lost 3 bases, J lost 2 bases, and 11 bases lay in between. The CDR3: CASSLTSGAYEQYF. Written as DNA, the CDR3 is TGTGCCAGCAGTTTGACTTCCGGGGCCTACGAGCAGTACTTC.

The genes are TRBV10-3 and TRBJ1-2; a possible D gene is TRBD1 (6 bases). The germline V gene has CDR1 ENHRY and CDR2 SYGVKD. The CDR3 is made up of 14 amino acids. Trimming pared 6 bases from V and 6 bases from J, leaving 17 bases between. In DNA, the CDR3 is TGTGCCATCAGCCCCAGTGGGGGCGATCATGGCTACACCTTC. Encoded protein: CAISPSGGDHGYTF.

This rearrangement joins TRBV2 to TRBJ1-2, with TRBD1 matching over 9 bases. The CDR3 has 14 amino acids. Germline CDR1 SNHLY, CDR2 FYNNEI. V was pared by 3 bases and J by 7 bases, with 6 bases of the junction left unmatched. This CDR3 reads CASSEGQGLSGYTF. In DNA form, the CDR3 reads TGTGCCAGCAGTGAGGGACAGGGATTGTCTGGCTACACCTTC.

Here the CDR3 reads CASSLTGSNSPLHF. The CDR3 DNA is TGTGCCAGCAGCCTGACAGGGAGTAATTCACCCCTCCACTTT. The chain carries TRBV25-1 and TRBJ1-6, with 7 bases fitting TRBD1. The CDR3 extends over 14 amino acids. Germline loops: CDR1 MGHDK, CDR2 SYGVNS. Trimming took 6 bases from V and 6 from J; bases not matched to a gene: 5. Full variable domain (missing parts from reference TRBV25-1 and TRBJ1-6): EADIYQTPRYLVIGTGKKITLECSQTMGHDKMYWYQQDPGMELHLIHYSYGVNSTEKGDLSSESTVSRIRTEHFPLTLESARPSHTSQYLCASSLTGSNSPLHFGNGTRLTVT.

The gene calls are TRBV18 and TRBJ1-4, with TRBD1 identical over 10 bases. Germline values: CDR1 KGHSH, CDR2 LQKENI. After removal of 2 bases from V and 11 bases from J, the junction contained 5 bases not matched to a gene. The CDR3 has 14 amino acids. The CDR3 nucleotides read TGTGCCAGCTCACCAGCCGGGACAGGGGACAAACTGTTTTTT. Its protein product is CASSPAGTGDKLFF.

This clone was counted between two and nine times. The gene calls are TRBV19 and TRBJ1-1, with 7 bases matching TRBD1. Germline V gene sequence: CDR1 LNHDA, CDR2 SQIVND (reference sequence). The CDR3 has 15 residues. V was clipped by 3 bases and J by 0 bases; unmatched bases: 4. DNA for the CDR3: TGTGCCAGTAGTATGGGAACAGGGGTGAACACTGAAGCTTTCTTT. Translation: CASSMGTGVNTEAFF.

The chain links TRBV7-6 to TRBJ1-1; D remains ambiguous. The germline V and J ends were trimmed by 5 bases and 1 base, with 8 bases remaining between them. The CDR3 has 13 residues. CDR1 SGHVS and CDR2 FNYEAQ come from the germline V gene. The CDR3 DNA is TGTGCCAGCAGCGTCAGTCAGAACACTGAAGCTTTCTTT. This codes for CASSVSQNTEAFF.

The chain carries TRBV10-1 and TRBJ2-5; D is possibly TRBD1 (6 bases). Trimming pared 5 bases from V and 2 bases from J, leaving 9 bases between. Germline loops: CDR1 WNHNN, CDR2 SYGVQD (reference sequence). The CDR3 spans 13 residues. In DNA form, the CDR3 reads TGCGCCAGCAGTCCAGGGGTTCAAGAGACCCAGTACTTC. Translating gives CASSPGVQETQYF.

This chain links TRBV30 with TRBJ1-2; 8 positions match TRBD1. Germline trimming cut 4 bases from V and 2 bases from J; bases unmatched to any gene: 6. The CDR3 contains 14 residues. Germline CDR1 GTSNPN, CDR2 SVGIG (reference sequence). The CDR3 protein is CAWTRTGPNYGYTF. DNA for the CDR3: TGTGCCTGGACCCGGACAGGGCCCAACTATGGCTACACCTTC.

This chain uses TRBV7-8 with TRBJ1-2; weak D call: TRBD1 (6 bases). V was clipped by 3 bases and J by 4 bases, with 12 bases between them. This CDR3 comprises 14 residues. From germline, CDR1 is SGHVS and CDR2 FQNEAQ. The CDR3 DNA reads as TGTGCCAGCAGCTTTTTGTCGGACAGCTATGGCTACACCTTC. It translates to CASSFLSDSYGYTF.

The gene calls are TRBV7-3 and TRBJ2-3; 13 bases line up with TRBD2. CDR1 is SGHTA, CDR2 FQGTGA, per germline. CDR3 length equals 15 residues. V lost 5 bases to trimming and J lost 3 bases; unmatched junction nucleotides: 2. CDR3 in DNA: TGTGCCAGCAGCAAGACTAGCGGGAGGACAGATACGCAGTATTTT. Residues: CASSKTSGRTDTQYF.

The rearrangement joins TRBV9 to TRBJ1-6, with D unresolved. V dropped 0 bases and J dropped 5 bases, with 6 bases sitting between them. The CDR3 is 14 amino acids. Germline CDR1 and CDR2: SGDLS and YYNGEE. The CDR3 is CASSVGQDNSPLHF. The CDR3 bases are TGTGCCAGCAGCGTAGGACAAGATAATTCACCCCTCCACTTT.

The chain couples TRBV7-6 to TRBJ1-6; TRBD1 matches 10 bases. V trimming: 4 bases; J trimming: 8 bases; junction bases outside the gene matches: 5. The V gene's germline CDR1 is SGHVS and CDR2 FNYEAQ. The CDR3 length is 15 residues. The CDR3, as DNA: TGTGCCAGCAGCTGGGGACAGGGGATGGATTCACCCCTCCACTTT. The encoded protein is CASSWGQGMDSPLHF. The entire variable domain, with the rest obtained from reference TRBV7-6 and TRBJ1-6, is as follows: GAGVSQSPRYKVTKRGQDVALRCDPISGHVSLYWYRQALGQGPEFLTYFNYEAQQDKSGLPNDRFSAERPEGSISTLTIQRTEQRDSAMYRCASSWGQGMDSPLHFGNGTRLTVT.

This sequence joins TRBV29-1 and TRBJ1-4, with D unclear. Trimming pared 5 bases from V and 7 bases from J, leaving 8 bases between. Germline V gene lookup returns CDR1 SQVTM and CDR2 ANQGSEA. CDR3 length: 11 residues. CDR3 nucleotide sequence: TGCAGCGTTCTGGAGGGTGAAAAACTGTTTTTT. The encoded protein is CSVLEGEKLFF.

This clone was detected once. The chain recombines TRBV5-1 with TRBJ2-7; 9 bases are a match to TRBD2. The CDR3 has 19 residues. J was trimmed by 3 bases and V by 4 bases; bases with no gene match: 20. CDR1 is SGHRS and CDR2 is YFSETQ in the germline V gene. The CDR3 DNA reads as TGCGCCAGCAGCATACAGGCAATTAGCGGGAGTGGAGCCCACTACGAGCAGTACTTC. The encoded protein is CASSIQAISGSGAHYEQYF.

The chain carries TRBV19 and TRBJ1-1; D is perhaps TRBD1 (6 bases). The CDR3 is 15 amino acids. Trimming pared 3 bases from V and 5 bases from J, leaving 16 bases between. Germline loops: CDR1 LNHDA, CDR2 SQIVND (reference sequence). The CDR3: CASSMHRDPRTEAFF. The CDR3 coding sequence is TGTGCCAGTAGTATGCACAGGGATCCAAGAACTGAAGCTTTCTTT.

V is TRBV27 and J is TRBJ2-2, with TRBD1 identical over 8 bases. This CDR3 contains 16 residues. Germline V gene lookup returns CDR1 MNHEY and CDR2 SMNVEV (reference sequence). V shed 5 bases and J 4 bases; nucleotides not matched to a gene: 9. In nucleotides, the CDR3 is TGTGCCAGCAGTACCACTACAGGGGGGCGCACCGGGGAGCTGTTTTTT. Translation gives CASSTTTGGRTGELFF.

The chain links TRBV3-1 (or the pseudogene TRBV3-2) to TRBJ2-1, with unresolved D. The CDR3 is made up of 15 amino acids. Germline loops: CDR1 LGHDT, CDR2 YNNKEL (reference sequence). V dropped 6 bases and J dropped 0 bases, with 12 bases sitting between them. The CDR3 sequence: CASSATRNSYNEQFF. The CDR3 DNA follows: TGTGCCAGCAGTGCGACGAGGAACTCCTACAATGAGCAGTTCTTC.

This clone was detected ten times or more. J is TRBJ1-3 and V is TRBV11-2; no clear D. The length of the CDR3 is 13 residues. CDR1 and CDR2 (germline): SGHAT, FQNNGV. Trimming stripped 5 bases from V and 8 bases from J, with 13 bases between. CDR3 residues: CASSPSQRDTIYF. DNA for the CDR3: TGTGCCAGCAGCCCCTCCCAGCGGGACACCATATATTTT. The full variable domain, rest sourced from reference TRBV11-2 and TRBJ1-3, is EAGVAQSPRYKIIEKRQSVAFWCNPISGHATLYWYQQILGQGPKLLIQFQNNGVVDDSQLPKDRFSAERLKGVDSTLKIQPAKLEDSAVYLCASSPSQRDTIYFGEGSWLTVV.

This chain joins TRBV5-6 and TRBJ1-2, with unresolved D. Germline V lookup: CDR1 SGHDT, CDR2 YYEEEE. V lost 8 bases and J lost 2, with 10 bases in between. The CDR3 is 12 residues long. CDR3 loop: CASLKSNYGYTF. CDR3 DNA: TGTGCCAGTCTTAAGAGCAACTATGGCTACACCTTC.

V gene TRBV5-6 combines with J gene TRBJ2-4; D might be TRBD2 (5 bases). V gave up 5 bases and J gave up 6 bases, with 18 bases separating them. The CDR3 contains 15 residues. From germline, CDR1 is SGHDT and CDR2 YYEEEE. The DNA for the CDR3 is TGTGCCAGCAGTCATCTCTGGAGGACGGGAAACATTCAGTACTTC. Its protein is CASSHLWRTGNIQYF.

The gene calls are TRBV6-2 or TRBV6-3 and TRBJ1-2; D perhaps matches TRBD1 (5 bases). V shed 6 bases and J shed 2 bases, with 16 bases lying between them. Germline values: CDR1 MNHEY, CDR2 SVGEGT. The CDR3 consists of 15 residues. CDR3: CASSSSYRTNYGYTF. CDR3 bases: TGTGCCAGCAGCTCCTCCTACAGGACAAACTATGGCTACACCTTC.

The rearrangement uses TRBV7-3 and TRBJ1-2, with TRBD1 identical over 8 bases. V shed 5 bases and J 1 base; nucleotides not matched to a gene: 9. The CDR3 is made up of 16 amino acids. The germline V gene has CDR1 SGHTA and CDR2 FQGTGA. The CDR3 region is CASSPHPGGNNYGYTF. CDR3 DNA sequence: TGTGCCAGCAGCCCTCATCCAGGGGGCAATAACTATGGCTACACCTTC. The whole variable domain, filled in from reference TRBV7-3 and TRBJ1-2, reads GAGVSQTPSNKVTEKGKYVELRCDPISGHTALYWYRQSLGQGPEFLIYFQGTGAADDSGLPNDRFFAVRPEGSVSTLKIQRTERGDSAVYLCASSPHPGGNNYGYTFGSGTRLTVV.

The chain employs TRBV5-4 and TRBJ1-1; D perhaps matches TRBD1 (6 bases). V was clipped by 4 bases and J by 4 bases, with 14 bases between them. The CDR3 contains 14 residues. Germline V gives CDR1 SGHNT, CDR2 YYREEE (reference sequence). CDR3 residues: CASSVETGTTEAFF. In DNA form, the CDR3 reads TGTGCCAGCAGCGTAGAGACAGGAACCACTGAAGCTTTCTTT.

This chain uses TRBV19 with TRBJ1-5, with D tentatively TRBD1 (6 bases). V was cut by 7 bases and J by 3 bases, with 25 bases left in between. The CDR3 has 18 residues. The germline V gene has CDR1 LNHDA and CDR2 SQIVND (reference sequence). The CDR3 region is CASTPMGGARFLNQPQHF. In nucleotides, the CDR3 is TGTGCCAGTACTCCGATGGGGGGGGCGCGTTTTCTCAATCAGCCCCAGCATTTT.